This T cell receptor beta chain derives from a study of tissue T cells after allogeneic stem cell transplantation. General study points: Alloreactivity or antigen specificity of tissue TCRs was not determined; some clones might be host cells. This small cohort was clinically heterogeneous, and sampling depth was a limitation. Blood and spleen captured only part of the tissue TCR repertoire.

This clone was counted a few times. No antigen is known for it. Genes here carry mouse names. The missing CDR3 end, 1 residue past where the read stops, is filled in from the germline J gene. Repertoires were generated with immunoSEQ multiplex PCR, while TCRdb's copy carries only in-frame clones and drops some. Found here are thousands of clones, around half of them singletons; the top ten hold 12%. V was shortened by 6 bases and J by 5 bases, with 16 bases between the two germline ends. The CDR3 has 15 amino acids. Germline V gene sequence: CDR1 KGHPV, CDR2 FQNQEV (reference sequence). Time point indicated: mouse harvest day 7 after allogeneic transplant. Mouse grafts combined 10^7 T-cell-depleted bone marrow cells with 10^6 splenic CD5+ T cells.

What was sequenced was lymph node tissue. The chain links TRBV26 to TRBJ1-4; possibly TRBD1 for D (6 bases). The sequence was obtained from a female BALB/c mouse given C57BL/6 T cells with graft-versus-host disease after an allogeneic hematopoietic cell transplant. The CDR3 loop reads CASSPPGGLNERLFF. The sequenced CDR3 bases are TGTGCCAGCAGCCCTCCCGGGGGCCTTAACGAAAGATTATTT.